What follows is one T cell receptor (beta chain) and its context. Its specificity is not known. Each CDR3 protein is one row after TCRdb ran MiXCR on the reads. The data contain 830,000 or so distinct CDR3 sequences, 30% to 35% of them singletons. This specimen comes from a study of T cell repertoires in cytomegalovirus infection. Across the study: It was recently identified HLA-C-restricted and well-studied HLA-B-restricted CMV epitopes that the study used. Public TCR beta signatures marked donors with CMV infection and the matching HLA.

The study's findings and limits: Carriage of CMV together with the relevant HLA was identifiable through cumulative public TCR beta family frequency. The ex vivo response was dominated by HLA-C-restricted CMV-specific TCR beta clonotypes.

With 5 bases clipped from V and 7 bases from J, the junction kept 10 bases outside the gene matches. The CDR3 is made up of 15 amino acids. CDR1 LNHDA and CDR2 SQIVND come from the germline V gene (reference sequence). This receptor was obtained from a human donor in good health (CMV status not recorded). Some clones in this sample may be carry-over from other donors' samples. The chain has TRBV19 and TRBJ1-5; 8 nucleotides agree with TRBD1. The material sequenced was cultured CD8+ T cells from PBMCs, taken from culture after CMV antigen stimulation. The CDR3 sequence is CASSPPGTGVQPQHF. CDR3 sequence (DNA): TGTGCCAGTAGTCCCCCCGGGACAGGAGTCCAGCCCCAGCATTTT.